This T cell receptor (beta chain) is drawn from a study of T cells in Graves' hyperthyroidism and ophthalmopathy. V lost 1 base to trimming and J lost 0 bases, with 11 bases between them. CDR3 length: 16 residues. Germline values: CDR1 SEHNR, CDR2 FQNEAQ (reference sequence). Amplification of TCR beta CDR3 regions used RNA as the template. The study used the HTBI primer set for a first-round RT-PCR of the TCR CDR3. TCRdb redid the calling of the multiplex PCR reads with MiXCR, one entry per CDR3 protein. The profile shows roughly 420,000 distinct CDR3 sequences, approximately 15% of them singletons. This clonotype was found many times.

This chain links TRBV7-9 with TRBJ2-3, with D possibly TRBD2 on 5 matching bases. The sequenced sample consisted of blood. The receptor was derived from a woman aged 18-29 years with Graves' hyperthyroidism. The CDR3 here is CASSLGSGASTDTQYF. The CDR3 nucleotides read TGTGCCAGCAGCTTAGGGAGCGGAGCTAGCACAGATACGCAGTATTTT.